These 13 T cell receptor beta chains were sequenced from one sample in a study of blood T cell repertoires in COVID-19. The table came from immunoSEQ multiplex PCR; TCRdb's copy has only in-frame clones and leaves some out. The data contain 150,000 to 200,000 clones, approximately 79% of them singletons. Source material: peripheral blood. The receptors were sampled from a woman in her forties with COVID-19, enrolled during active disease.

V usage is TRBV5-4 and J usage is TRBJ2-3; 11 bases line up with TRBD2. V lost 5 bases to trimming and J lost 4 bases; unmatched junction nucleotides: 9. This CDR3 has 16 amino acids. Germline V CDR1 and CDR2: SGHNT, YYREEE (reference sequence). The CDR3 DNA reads TGTGCCAGCAGTTCTTTAGCGGGGGGGGATCCAGATACGCAGTATTTT. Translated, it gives CASSSLAGGDPDTQYF.

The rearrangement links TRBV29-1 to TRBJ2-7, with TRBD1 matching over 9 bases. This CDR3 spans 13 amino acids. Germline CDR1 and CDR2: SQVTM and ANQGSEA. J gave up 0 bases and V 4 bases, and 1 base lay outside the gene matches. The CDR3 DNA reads TGCAGCGTTGGACAGGGGGACTCCTACGAGCAGTACTTC. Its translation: CSVGQGDSYEQYF.

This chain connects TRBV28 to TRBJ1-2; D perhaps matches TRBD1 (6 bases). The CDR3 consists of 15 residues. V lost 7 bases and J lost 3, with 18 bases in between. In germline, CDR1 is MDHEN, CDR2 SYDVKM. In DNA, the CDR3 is TGTGCCAGCATAGGAAGGGGGAGTTCCCACTATGGCTACACCTTC. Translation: CASIGRGSSHYGYTF.

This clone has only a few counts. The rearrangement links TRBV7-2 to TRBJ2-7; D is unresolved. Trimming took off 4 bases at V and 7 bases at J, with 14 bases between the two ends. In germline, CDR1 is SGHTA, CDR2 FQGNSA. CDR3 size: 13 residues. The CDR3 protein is CASSSDKIGEQYF. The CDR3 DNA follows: TGTGCCAGCAGCTCCGACAAGATTGGGGAGCAGTACTTC.

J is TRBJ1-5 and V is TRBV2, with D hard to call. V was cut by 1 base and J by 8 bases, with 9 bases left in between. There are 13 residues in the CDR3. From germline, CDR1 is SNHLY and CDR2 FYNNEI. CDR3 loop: CASSEGSGEPQHF. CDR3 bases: TGTGCCAGCAGTGAAGGGAGCGGAGAGCCCCAGCATTTT. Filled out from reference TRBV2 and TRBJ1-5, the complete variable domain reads EPEVTQTPSHQVTQMGQEVILRCVPISNHLYFYWYRQILGQKVEFLVSFYNNEISEKSEIFDDQFSVERPDGSNFTLKIRSTKLEDSAMYFCASSEGSGEPQHFGDGTRLSIL.

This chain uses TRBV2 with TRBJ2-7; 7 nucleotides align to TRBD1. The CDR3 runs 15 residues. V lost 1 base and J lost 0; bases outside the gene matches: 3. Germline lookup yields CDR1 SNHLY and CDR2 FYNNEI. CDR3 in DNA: TGTGCCAGCAGTGAAGAACAGGGGAGCTCCTACGAGCAGTACTTC. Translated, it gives CASSEEQGSSYEQYF.

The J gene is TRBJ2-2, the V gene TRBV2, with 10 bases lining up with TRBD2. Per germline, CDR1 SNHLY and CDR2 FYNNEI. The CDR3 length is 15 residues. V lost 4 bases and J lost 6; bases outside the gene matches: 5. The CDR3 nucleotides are TGTGCCAGCAGTGCAAGGACTAGCGGTCCCGGGGAGCTGTTTTTT. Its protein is CASSARTSGPGELFF.

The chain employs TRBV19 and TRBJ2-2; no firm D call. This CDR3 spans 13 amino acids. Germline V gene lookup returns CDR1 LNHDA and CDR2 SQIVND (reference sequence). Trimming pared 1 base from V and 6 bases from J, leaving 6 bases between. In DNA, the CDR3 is TGTGCCAGTAGTATAGCTTCGTCCGGGGAGCTGTTTTTT. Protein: CASSIASSGELFF.

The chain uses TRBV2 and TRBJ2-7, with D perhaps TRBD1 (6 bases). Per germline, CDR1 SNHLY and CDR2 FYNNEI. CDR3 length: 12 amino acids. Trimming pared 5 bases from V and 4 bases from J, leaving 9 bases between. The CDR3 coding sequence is TGTGCCAGCAGTAGACAGGTGTACGAGCAGTACGTC. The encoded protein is CASSRQVYEQYV.

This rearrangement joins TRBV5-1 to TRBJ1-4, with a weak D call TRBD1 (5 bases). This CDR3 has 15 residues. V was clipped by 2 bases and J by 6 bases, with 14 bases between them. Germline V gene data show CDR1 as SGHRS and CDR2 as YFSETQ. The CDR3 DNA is TGCGCCAGCAGCTTCGGGGACTCAGGCCATGAAAAACTGTTTTTT. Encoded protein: CASSFGDSGHEKLFF.

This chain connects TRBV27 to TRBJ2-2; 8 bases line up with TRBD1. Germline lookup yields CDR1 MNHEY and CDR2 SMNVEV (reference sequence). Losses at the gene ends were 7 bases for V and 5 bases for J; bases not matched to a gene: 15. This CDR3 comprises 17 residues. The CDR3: CASTRDTGGTWTGELFF. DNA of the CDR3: TGTGCCAGCACCAGGGATACAGGGGGAACTTGGACCGGGGAGCTGTTTTTT.

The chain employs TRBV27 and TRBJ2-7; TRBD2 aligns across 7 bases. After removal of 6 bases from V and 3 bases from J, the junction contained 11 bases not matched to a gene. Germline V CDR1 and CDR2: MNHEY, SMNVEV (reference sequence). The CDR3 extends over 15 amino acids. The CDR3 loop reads CASRVSGAGDYEQYF. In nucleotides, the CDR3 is TGTGCCAGCAGAGTCTCCGGGGCGGGGGACTACGAGCAGTACTTC.

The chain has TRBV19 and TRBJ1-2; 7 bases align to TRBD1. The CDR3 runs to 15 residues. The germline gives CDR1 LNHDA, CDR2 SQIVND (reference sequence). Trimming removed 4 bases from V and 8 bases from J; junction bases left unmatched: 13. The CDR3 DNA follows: TGTGCCAGTAGTACCCAACAGGGGATAAGCGCGGGCTACACCTTC. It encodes CASSTQQGISAGYTF.